This T cell receptor (beta chain) was documented in a study of blood T cell repertoires in COVID-19. Overall study context: Nucleic acid was either cDNA or gDNA, and it came from T cells, B-cell-depleted T cells, or PBMCs.

This clone was detected once. Original handling: Estimated nucleated cell counts came from reference gene primer amplification. The repertoire was sequenced with immunoSEQ multiplex PCR; TCRdb's copy has only in-frame clones and lacks some. The V and J calls and clone size come from that table; D and trimming were worked out from the DNA. This table has approximately 140,000 clones, more than 75% appearing once. Germline assignment: CDR1 KGHSH and CDR2 LQKENI. Trimming pared 6 bases from V and 5 bases from J, leaving 11 bases between. There are 14 residues in the CDR3. The sample consisted of peripheral blood. The rearrangement joins TRBV18 to TRBJ1-6; D ambiguous. The TCR was taken from a man aged 70 or older with acute or convalescent COVID-19. This CDR3 reads CASSPDSNNSPLHF. DNA of the CDR3: TGTGCCAGCTCCCCGGACTCTAATAATTCACCCCTCCACTTT.